This T cell receptor (beta chain) emerged from a study of control samples from healthy donors and cancer patients. This CDR3 spans 14 amino acids. After removal of 6 bases from V and 5 bases from J, the junction contained 6 bases not matched to a gene. The data were produced by immunoSEQ multiplex PCR, yet TCRdb's version contains in-frame clones alone and is incomplete. The sample gives around 200,000 clones, approximately 92% of which show up once; 1.4% to 1.5% is in the top ten. This sequence was found in a man aged 18 to 30 in good health. The V gene is TRBV23-1, the J gene TRBJ1-5, with TRBD1 matching 8 bases. TRBV23-1 is labeled an ORF, and its function is uncertain. The sequenced sample consisted of blood. The CDR3 sequence: CASRLTTGDQPQHF. In DNA form, the CDR3 reads TGCGCCAGCAGACTGACGACAGGGGATCAGCCCCAGCATTTT.